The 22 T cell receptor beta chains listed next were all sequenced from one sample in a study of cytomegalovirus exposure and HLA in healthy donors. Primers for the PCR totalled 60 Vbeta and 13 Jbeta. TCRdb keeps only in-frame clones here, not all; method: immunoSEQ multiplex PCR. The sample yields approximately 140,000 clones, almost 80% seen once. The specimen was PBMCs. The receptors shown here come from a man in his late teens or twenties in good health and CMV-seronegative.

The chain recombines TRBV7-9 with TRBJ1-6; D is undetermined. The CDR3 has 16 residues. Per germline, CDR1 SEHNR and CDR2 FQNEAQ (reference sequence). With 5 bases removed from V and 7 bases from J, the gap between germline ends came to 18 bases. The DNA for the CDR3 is TGTGCCAGCAGCCCAGACCGGGCCGGGAGGAATTCACCCCTCCACTTT. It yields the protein CASSPDRAGRNSPLHF.

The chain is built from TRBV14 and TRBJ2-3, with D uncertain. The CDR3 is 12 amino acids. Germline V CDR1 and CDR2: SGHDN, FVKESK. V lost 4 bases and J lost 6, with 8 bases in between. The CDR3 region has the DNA TGTGCCAGCAGCCGCCTCGGGGATACGCAGTATTTT. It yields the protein CASSRLGDTQYF.

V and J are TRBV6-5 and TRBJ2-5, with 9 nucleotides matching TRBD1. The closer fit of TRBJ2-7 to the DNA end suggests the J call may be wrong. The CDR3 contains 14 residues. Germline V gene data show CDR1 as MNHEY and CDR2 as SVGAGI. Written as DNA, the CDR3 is TGTGCCAGCTGCCCGGGACAGGGCCGGTACGAGCAGTACTTC. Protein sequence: CASCPGQGRYEQYF.

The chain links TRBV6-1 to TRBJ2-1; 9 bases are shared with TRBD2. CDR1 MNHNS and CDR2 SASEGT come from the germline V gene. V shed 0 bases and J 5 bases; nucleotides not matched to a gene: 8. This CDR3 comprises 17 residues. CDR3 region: CASSEAWAGGPHNEQFF. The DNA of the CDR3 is TGTGCCAGCAGTGAAGCGTGGGCGGGGGGGCCCCACAATGAGCAGTTCTTC.

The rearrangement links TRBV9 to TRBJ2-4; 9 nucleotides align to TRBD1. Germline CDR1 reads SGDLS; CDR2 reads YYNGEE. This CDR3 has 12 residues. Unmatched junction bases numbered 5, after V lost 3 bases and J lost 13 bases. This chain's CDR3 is CASSDGQGSQYF. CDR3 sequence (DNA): TGTGCCAGCAGCGATGGACAGGGGTCCCAGTACTTC.

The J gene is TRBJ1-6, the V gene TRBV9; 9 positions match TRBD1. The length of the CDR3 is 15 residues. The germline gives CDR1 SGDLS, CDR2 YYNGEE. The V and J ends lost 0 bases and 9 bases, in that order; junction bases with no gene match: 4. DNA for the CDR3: TGTGCCAGCAGCGTAGGGGGGACAGGGACTTCACCCCTCCACTTT. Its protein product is CASSVGGTGTSPLHF.

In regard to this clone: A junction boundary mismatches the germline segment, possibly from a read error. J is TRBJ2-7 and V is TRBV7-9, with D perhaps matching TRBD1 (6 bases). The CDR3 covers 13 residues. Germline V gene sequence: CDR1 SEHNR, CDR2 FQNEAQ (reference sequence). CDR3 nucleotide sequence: TGTTCCAGCAGCCACGACAGGTCCTACGAGCAGTACTTC. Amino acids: CSSSHDRSYEQYF.

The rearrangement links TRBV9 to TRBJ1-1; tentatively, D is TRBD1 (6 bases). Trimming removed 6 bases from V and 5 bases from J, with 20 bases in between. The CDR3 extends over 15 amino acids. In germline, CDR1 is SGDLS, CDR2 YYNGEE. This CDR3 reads CASNPGLGAGTEAFF. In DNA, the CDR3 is TGTGCCAGCAATCCGGGTTTGGGGGCCGGAACTGAAGCTTTCTTT.

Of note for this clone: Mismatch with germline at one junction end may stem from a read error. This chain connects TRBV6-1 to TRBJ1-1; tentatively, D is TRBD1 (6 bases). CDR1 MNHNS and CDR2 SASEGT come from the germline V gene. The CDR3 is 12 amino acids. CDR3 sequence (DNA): TGTGCCAGCAGGGTCGGGGGGCGGGCCGATCTCTTT. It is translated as CASRVGGRADLF.

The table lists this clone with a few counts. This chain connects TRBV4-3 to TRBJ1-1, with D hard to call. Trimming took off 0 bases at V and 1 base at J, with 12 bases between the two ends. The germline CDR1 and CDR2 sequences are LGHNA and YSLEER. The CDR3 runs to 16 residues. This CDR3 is CASSQDSGFKNTEAFF. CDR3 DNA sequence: TGCGCCAGCAGCCAAGATAGCGGATTTAAGAACACTGAAGCTTTCTTT.

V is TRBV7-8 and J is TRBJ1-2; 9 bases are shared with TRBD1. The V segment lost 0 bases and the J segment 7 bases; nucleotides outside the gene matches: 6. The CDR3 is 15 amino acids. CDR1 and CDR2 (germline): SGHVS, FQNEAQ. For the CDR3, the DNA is TGTGCCAGCAGCTTAGCGGGACAGGGTTTTTTTGGCTACACCTTC. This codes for CASSLAGQGFFGYTF.

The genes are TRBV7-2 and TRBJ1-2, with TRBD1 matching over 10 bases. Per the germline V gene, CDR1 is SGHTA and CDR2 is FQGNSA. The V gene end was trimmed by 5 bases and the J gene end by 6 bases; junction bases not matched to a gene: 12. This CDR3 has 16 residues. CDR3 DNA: TGTGCCAGCAGCGATTTATGGGACAGGGGTTCGCATGGCTACACCTTC. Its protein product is CASSDLWDRGSHGYTF.

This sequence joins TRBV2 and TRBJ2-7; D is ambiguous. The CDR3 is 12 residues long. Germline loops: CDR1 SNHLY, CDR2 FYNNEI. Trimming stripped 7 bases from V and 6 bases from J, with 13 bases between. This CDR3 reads CASTFSSREQYF. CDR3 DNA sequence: TGTGCCAGCACTTTCTCGAGTCGCGAGCAGTACTTC.

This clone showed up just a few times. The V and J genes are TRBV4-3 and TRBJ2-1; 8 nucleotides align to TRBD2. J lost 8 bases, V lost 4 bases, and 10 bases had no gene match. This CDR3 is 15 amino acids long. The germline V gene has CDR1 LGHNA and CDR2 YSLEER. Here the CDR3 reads CASSPGLAKFDEQFF. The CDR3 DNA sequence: TGCGCCAGCAGCCCAGGACTAGCCAAGTTCGATGAGCAGTTCTTC.

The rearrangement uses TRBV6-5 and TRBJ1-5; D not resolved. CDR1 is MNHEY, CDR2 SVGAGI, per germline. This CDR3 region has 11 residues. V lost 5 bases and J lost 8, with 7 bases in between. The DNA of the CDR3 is TGTGCCAGCAGTGCCTACGAGCCCCAGCATTTT. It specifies CASSAYEPQHF.

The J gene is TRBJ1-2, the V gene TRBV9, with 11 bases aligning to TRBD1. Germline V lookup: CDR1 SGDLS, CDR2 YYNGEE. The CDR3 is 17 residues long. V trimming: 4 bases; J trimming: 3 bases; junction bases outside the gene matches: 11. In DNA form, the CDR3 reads TGTGCCAGCAGCATAAACCGGGACAGGGGGTACGACTATGGCTACACCTTC. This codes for CASSINRDRGYDYGYTF. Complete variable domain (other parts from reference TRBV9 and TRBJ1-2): DSGVTQTPKHLITATGQRVTLRCSPRSGDLSVYWYQQSLDQGLQFLIQYYNGEERAKGNILERFSAQQFPDLHSELNLSSLELGDSALYFCASSINRDRGYDYGYTFGSGTRLTVV.

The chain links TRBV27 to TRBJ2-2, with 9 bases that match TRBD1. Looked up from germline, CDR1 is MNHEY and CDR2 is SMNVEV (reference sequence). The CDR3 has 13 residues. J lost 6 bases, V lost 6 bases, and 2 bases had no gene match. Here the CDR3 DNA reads TGTGCCAGCAGGGGACAGGGATCCGGGGAGCTGTTTTTT. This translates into CASRGQGSGELFF.

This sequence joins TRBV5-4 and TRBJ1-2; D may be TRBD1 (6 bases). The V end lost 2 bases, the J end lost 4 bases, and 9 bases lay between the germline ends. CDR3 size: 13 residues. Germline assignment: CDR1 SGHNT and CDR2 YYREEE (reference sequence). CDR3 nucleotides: TGTGCCAGCAGCTTCAGGGGAGCCTATGGCTACACCTTC. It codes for CASSFRGAYGYTF.

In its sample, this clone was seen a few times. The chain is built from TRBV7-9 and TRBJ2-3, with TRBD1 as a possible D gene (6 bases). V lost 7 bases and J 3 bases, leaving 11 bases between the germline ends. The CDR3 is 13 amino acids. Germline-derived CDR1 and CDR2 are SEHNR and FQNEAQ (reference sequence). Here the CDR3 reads CASNRDGTDTQYF. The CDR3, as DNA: TGTGCCAGCAACAGGGATGGGACAGATACGCAGTATTTT.

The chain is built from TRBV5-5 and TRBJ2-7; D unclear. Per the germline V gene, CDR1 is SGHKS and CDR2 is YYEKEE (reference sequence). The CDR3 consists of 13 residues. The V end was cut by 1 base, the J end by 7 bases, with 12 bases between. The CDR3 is CASSLLGHQEQYF. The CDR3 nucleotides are TGTGCCAGCAGCTTGCTTGGTCATCAGGAGCAGTACTTC.

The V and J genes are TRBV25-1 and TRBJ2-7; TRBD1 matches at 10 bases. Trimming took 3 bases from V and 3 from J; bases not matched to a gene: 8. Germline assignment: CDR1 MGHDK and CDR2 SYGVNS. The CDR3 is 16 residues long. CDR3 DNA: TGTGCCAGCAGTGACCCGACCGGGACAGGGGACTACGAGCAGTACTTC. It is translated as CASSDPTGTGDYEQYF.

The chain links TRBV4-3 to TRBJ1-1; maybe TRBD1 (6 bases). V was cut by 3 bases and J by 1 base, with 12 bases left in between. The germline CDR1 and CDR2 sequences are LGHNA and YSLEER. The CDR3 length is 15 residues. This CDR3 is CASSQGDTGNTEAFF. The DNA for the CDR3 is TGCGCCAGCAGCCAGGGGGACACCGGGAACACTGAAGCTTTCTTT.